This passage covers 32 T cell receptor beta chains from one sample sequenced in a study of T cells expressing NK-cell markers (dated by TCRdb to about 2020). The library was generated by 5' RACE. This sample was sequenced with an Illumina HiSeq 2000. Once TCRdb had reprocessed the reads, it stored one entry per CDR3 protein sequence and supplied no DNA. The sample's table lists a count of a few hundred thousand distinct CDR3 sequences. The top ten clonotypes cover roughly 5.4% of the sample. Input material: blood T cells: a sorted CD56 or NKG2C T cell subset, CD4+ or CD8+ T cells, or bulk PBMC T cells (not recorded which). The receptors stem from a man aged 18-70 years in good health.

V is TRBV12-3 or TRBV12-4 and J is TRBJ1-2; TCRdb returns TRBD1, unconfirmable since there is no DNA. The CDR3 runs to 15 residues. The CDR3 sequence: CASRTSRERRYGYTF.

The rearrangement joins TRBV28 to TRBJ2-1; the TRBD1 assignment by TCRdb is unverifiable without DNA. Germline CDR1 reads MDHEN; CDR2 reads SYDVKM. The CDR3 runs 14 residues. The CDR3 is CASSVGQGGNEQFF. Based on the CDR3 plus reference TRBV28 and TRBJ2-1, the full variable domain is DVKVTQSSRYLVKRTGEKVFLECVQDMDHENMFWYRQDPGLGLRLIYFSYDVKMKEKGDIPEGYSVSREKKERFSLILESASTNQTSMYLCASSVGQGGNEQFFGPGTRLTVL.

V is TRBV12-3 or TRBV12-4 and J is TRBJ2-2; no DNA is available, so the TRBD2 call from TCRdb remains unchecked. The CDR3 length is 16 residues. CDR3 residues: CASSLRGRTNTGELFF.

The chain recombines TRBV12-3 or TRBV12-4 with TRBJ2-1; TCRdb selects TRBD1, and the lack of DNA leaves this call unchecked. This CDR3 has 14 residues. This CDR3 is CASKGVRAESGQFF.

The chain joins TRBV12-3 or TRBV12-4 to TRBJ2-4. The CDR3 sequence is 15 residues long. The CDR3: CASSPVYKAKNIQYF.

The gene calls are TRBV20-1 and TRBJ1-4. CDR1 and CDR2 (germline): DFQATT, SNEGSKA (reference sequence). The CDR3 totals 15 residues. The CDR3 is CSARDRSAYNEKLFF.

This sequence joins TRBV28 and TRBJ2-3; the D call of TRBD1 rests on TCRdb alone, since no DNA is present to check it. The CDR3 totals 15 residues. Germline V gives CDR1 MDHEN, CDR2 SYDVKM. CDR3 residues: CASSSLRHGDDTQYF.

The V call is TRBV28, the J call TRBJ2-5; the TCRdb call, TRBD2, lacks DNA for checking. From germline, CDR1 is MDHEN and CDR2 SYDVKM. The CDR3 runs to 15 residues. The CDR3 protein is CASRPGTSGLETQYF.

The rearrangement joins TRBV12-3 or TRBV12-4 to TRBJ1-2; TCRdb's D call of TRBD1 is untestable without DNA. There are 15 residues in the CDR3. This CDR3 is CASSSQGTANYGYTF.

The chain combines TRBV7-9 with TRBJ2-5; TCRdb calls TRBD2, which cannot be checked without DNA. Germline values: CDR1 SEHNR, CDR2 FQNEAQ (reference sequence). This CDR3 spans 15 amino acids. The CDR3 region is CASSLGRPVQETQYF.

The chain uses TRBV5-1 and TRBJ2-7; TCRdb names TRBD1, which stays unverified in the absence of DNA. CDR3 length equals 15 residues. Germline loops: CDR1 SGHRS, CDR2 YFSETQ. CDR3 sequence: CASSLEGKGSFEQYF.

The rearrangement links TRBV10-2 to TRBJ1-5; as DNA is missing, the TRBD1 call by TCRdb cannot be tested. The germline gives CDR1 WSHSY, CDR2 SAAADI. CDR3 length: 14 amino acids. This chain's CDR3 is CASSRTGKDQPQHF.

The CDR3: CASSSRLAASFYEQYF. The rearrangement links TRBV12-3 or TRBV12-4 to TRBJ2-7; TCRdb proposes TRBD2, but this gene call is untestable without DNA. The CDR3 totals 16 residues.

The J gene is TRBJ2-7, the V gene TRBV3-1. CDR1 and CDR2 from the germline V gene are LGHDT and YNNKEL (reference sequence). This CDR3 contains 16 residues. The CDR3 protein is CASSHNDGRTFGEQYF.

V and J are TRBV7-9 and TRBJ1-4; TCRdb outputs TRBD1, but without DNA this stays unchecked. The germline V gene encodes CDR1 SEHNR and CDR2 FQNEAQ (reference sequence). The CDR3 consists of 15 residues. The CDR3 spells CASSLRDSANEKLFF.

The chain has TRBV5-8 and TRBJ2-4. The CDR3 spans 17 residues. Germline V CDR1 and CDR2: SGHTS, YDEGEE. CDR3 residues: CASSLATLSLAKNIQYF.

V gene TRBV20-1 combines with J gene TRBJ2-7; TCRdb names TRBD2, which stays unverified in the absence of DNA. The CDR3 covers 14 residues. Per the germline V gene, CDR1 is DFQATT and CDR2 is SNEGSKA (reference sequence). The CDR3 spells CSAETSVGSYEQYF.

The rearrangement joins TRBV7-2 to TRBJ2-3; lacking DNA, the TRBD1 call made by TCRdb goes unchecked. The length of the CDR3 is 15 residues. CDR1 is SGHTA and CDR2 is FQGNSA in the germline V gene. CDR3 residues: CASTRPAGPTDTQYF.

The chain links TRBV12-3 or TRBV12-4 to TRBJ1-2; checking the TCRdb D call of TRBD1 is not possible without DNA. The CDR3 loop spans 14 amino acids. CDR3 loop: CASCSTGLPWSYTF.

This chain connects TRBV20-1 to TRBJ2-1; TCRdb calls TRBD2, which cannot be checked without DNA. The CDR3 loop spans 14 amino acids. Looked up from germline, CDR1 is DFQATT and CDR2 is SNEGSKA (reference sequence). CDR3 region: CSASGGAFSTEQFF.

The chain links TRBV5-6 to TRBJ1-2; TCRdb names TRBD1, which stays unverified in the absence of DNA. Germline-derived CDR1 and CDR2 are SGHDT and YYEEEE. The CDR3 spans 15 residues. The CDR3 is CASSYNPAGSRGYTF.

The chain links TRBV5-1 to TRBJ2-7. The CDR3 length is 15 residues. The germline CDR1 and CDR2 sequences are SGHRS and YFSETQ. CDR3 sequence: CASSLEGIDSYEQYF.

The chain couples TRBV5-6 to TRBJ1-1. The CDR3 runs to 14 residues. Germline-derived CDR1 and CDR2 are SGHDT and YYEEEE. CDR3 loop: CASSLVSRTAEAFF.

This rearrangement joins TRBV9 to TRBJ1-2. CDR3 length: 13 residues. Germline V CDR1 and CDR2: SGDLS, YYNGEE. CDR3 residues: CASSVEMNYGYTF. Full variable domain (rest looked up from reference TRBV9 and TRBJ1-2): DSGVTQTPKHLITATGQRVTLRCSPRSGDLSVYWYQQSLDQGLQFLIQYYNGEERAKGNILERFSAQQFPDLHSELNLSSLELGDSALYFCASSVEMNYGYTFGSGTRLTVV.

The rearrangement uses TRBV5-1 and TRBJ2-7; TCRdb lists TRBD1, though no DNA is available to test this call. The CDR3 spans 17 residues. The V gene's germline CDR1 is SGHRS and CDR2 YFSETQ. The CDR3 spells CASSLGGRGVPSYEQYF. The variable domain in full, with the rest retrieved from reference TRBV5-1 and TRBJ2-7, is KAGVTQTPRYLIKTRGQQVTLSCSPISGHRSVSWYQQTPGQGLQFLFEYFSETQRNKGNFPGRFSGRQFSNSRSEMNVSTLELGDSALYLCASSLGGRGVPSYEQYFGPGTRLTVT.

The chain carries TRBV9 and TRBJ2-5. This CDR3 region has 14 residues. The germline CDR1 and CDR2 sequences are SGDLS and YYNGEE. This chain's CDR3 is CASSVGGEPRNQYF.

The chain combines TRBV11-2 with TRBJ1-6. Germline CDR1 is SGHAT and CDR2 is FQNNGV. CDR3 length: 14 amino acids. CDR3 residues: CASSSEWVNSPLHF.

The V call is TRBV19, the J call TRBJ2-3; TCRdb proposes TRBD2, but this gene call is untestable without DNA. The CDR3 is 15 residues long. CDR1 LNHDA and CDR2 SQIVND come from the germline V gene (reference sequence). CDR3 loop: CASSYSKAQGDTQYF. The full variable domain, its missing parts supplied by reference TRBV19 and TRBJ2-3, is DGGITQSPKYLFRKEGQNVTLSCEQNLNHDAMYWYRQDPGQGLRLIYYSQIVNDFQKGDIAEGYSVSREKKESFPLTVTSAQKNPTAFYLCASSYSKAQGDTQYFGPGTRLTVL.

The chain carries TRBV2 and TRBJ1-2; the D call from TCRdb, TRBD1, cannot be confirmed without DNA. Germline values: CDR1 SNHLY, CDR2 FYNNEI. The CDR3 consists of 15 residues. CDR3 region: CASRGTGQGAYGYTF.

The J gene is TRBJ1-1, the V gene TRBV5-6; as DNA is missing, the TRBD1 call by TCRdb cannot be tested. CDR3 length: 15 amino acids. Germline values: CDR1 SGHDT, CDR2 YYEEEE. CDR3 region: CASSLVRGMNTEAFF.

The chain recombines TRBV28 with TRBJ2-7; TCRdb's D call of TRBD2 is untestable without DNA. Germline assignment: CDR1 MDHEN and CDR2 SYDVKM. The CDR3 runs 15 residues. CDR3 in amino acids: CASRAVGDWRYEQYF. Combining the CDR3 with reference TRBV28 and TRBJ2-7 gives the whole variable domain DVKVTQSSRYLVKRTGEKVFLECVQDMDHENMFWYRQDPGLGLRLIYFSYDVKMKEKGDIPEGYSVSREKKERFSLILESASTNQTSMYLCASRAVGDWRYEQYFGPGTRLTVT.

The V call is TRBV5-1, the J call TRBJ1-1; TCRdb reports TRBD1, a call that lacks DNA to check it against. CDR3 length: 17 residues. The germline gives CDR1 SGHRS, CDR2 YFSETQ. The CDR3 sequence: CASSLVAIGGQGTEAFF.